This TCR beta chain derives from a study of blood T cell repertoires in COVID-19 (dated by TCRdb to about 2020). The study in broad terms: Samples covering the acute and convalescent phases of COVID-19 were provided by collaborators in the United States, Italy and Spain. The repertoires were released in a freely available public database meant as a resource for research on the immune response to SARS-CoV-2. The material from the prospective study consisted of cDNA or gDNA derived from T cells, B-cell-depleted T cells, or PBMCs. Where available, HLA class I and class II types were taken from metadata supplied by the sample provider and were not determined by assay-based typing. Nearly every sample came with metadata listing a de-identified subject ID, COVID-19 status, age in years and sex. The samples were drawn from two sources: the first 160 participants of the ongoing ImmuneRACE study, and 950 to 1,500 subjects contributed by 6 global collaborators. Subjects who had been exposed to COVID-19, were actively infected with it, or had recovered from it provided the deeply sampled blood TCRbeta repertoires that made up the dataset.

Comments on this clone: It has no known antigen specificity. Base-call qualities are not available, and no considerably larger clone is one nucleotide away.

At one collaborating source in Seattle, patients were enrolled during active infection and were followed longitudinally through the course of disease. Collaborating institutions collected whole blood in K2EDTA tubes following their own protocols. For TCRbeta analysis, collaborators shipped samples in one of three forms: frozen whole blood, isolated PBMCs, or DNA extracted from either of those sample types. Broader findings and caveats from the paper: The amount of clinical and demographic metadata varied by source and participant and was provided uncurated.

The immunoSEQ Assay, a bias-controlled multiplex PCR, was used to amplify TCRbeta CDR3 regions from genomic DNA. Per the authors' processing: The number of nucleated cells in each sample was estimated by amplification of reference gene primers within the assay. Sequence reads were collapsed and filtered to measure the absolute abundance of every unique TCRbeta CDR3 rearrangement. For each sample, productive Simpson clonality was calculated as the square root of Simpson's diversity index across productive rearrangements. Held by TCRdb, this immuneACCESS table contains in-frame sequences only and omits some clones. Under half of the omission traces to an unresolved V gene where checked; the cause of the rest is unknown. Clonal size and the V and J genes are those of that table, whereas D and trimming came from the DNA. This sample gives around 190,000 clones in total; roughly 77% of them show up just once. The ten largest clones represent about 6.5% of the sample.

The CDR3 measures 16 amino acids from cysteine to phenylalanine. Just CDR3 DNA is preserved here, 48 bases in frame from base 1. CDR1 and CDR2 were assigned from the germline V gene as SGHTA and FQGNSA. Trimmed from V: 5 bases; trimmed from J: 0 bases; junction bases lacking a gene match: 4. The sequence links TRBV7-2 to TRBJ2-6, and TRBD2 aligns with 7 junction nucleotides. Material: peripheral blood. This sequence originates from a middle-aged woman with COVID-19, enrolled during active disease. The nucleotides read TGTGCCAGCAGCCCGGGGGGTTCCTCTGGGGCCAACGTCCTGACTTTC. Translated, this gives CASSPGGSSGANVLTF.